This T cell receptor (beta chain) was captured by sequencing in a study of cytomegalovirus exposure and HLA in healthy donors. Study-level points and caveats: Both high specificity and high sensitivity reportedly marked the classifier's diagnosis of cytomegalovirus status. Per a prior analysis, the majority of TCR beta V segments were productive roughly 87% or roughly 30% of the time.

This clone was recorded a few times. Its antigen is unidentified. PCR amplification relied on 60 Vbeta primers (plus 13 Jbeta primers). Produced via immunoSEQ multiplex PCR; TCRdb's table is partial and in-frame only. The repertoire has more than 150,000 clones, approximately 85% of them found once; the top ten carry 0.7% to 0.95%. Sequenced material: PBMCs. This clonotype was sampled from a woman aged 18-29 years in good health and CMV-seronegative.

The CDR3 region is CASSPLAAYNEQFF. The CDR3 region has the DNA TGTGCCAGTAGTCCCCTAGCGGCCTACAATGAGCAGTTCTTC. The V call is TRBV19, the J call TRBJ2-1; 7 positions agree with TRBD2. The CDR3 is made up of 14 amino acids. Germline-derived CDR1 and CDR2 are LNHDA and SQIVND (reference sequence). V lost 5 bases, J lost 2 bases, and 3 bases stayed unmatched. The complete variable domain, with remaining parts taken from reference TRBV19 and TRBJ2-1, reads DGGITQSPKYLFRKEGQNVTLSCEQNLNHDAMYWYRQDPGQGLRLIYYSQIVNDFQKGDIAEGYSVSREKKESFPLTVTSAQKNPTAFYLCASSPLAAYNEQFFGPGTRLTVL.